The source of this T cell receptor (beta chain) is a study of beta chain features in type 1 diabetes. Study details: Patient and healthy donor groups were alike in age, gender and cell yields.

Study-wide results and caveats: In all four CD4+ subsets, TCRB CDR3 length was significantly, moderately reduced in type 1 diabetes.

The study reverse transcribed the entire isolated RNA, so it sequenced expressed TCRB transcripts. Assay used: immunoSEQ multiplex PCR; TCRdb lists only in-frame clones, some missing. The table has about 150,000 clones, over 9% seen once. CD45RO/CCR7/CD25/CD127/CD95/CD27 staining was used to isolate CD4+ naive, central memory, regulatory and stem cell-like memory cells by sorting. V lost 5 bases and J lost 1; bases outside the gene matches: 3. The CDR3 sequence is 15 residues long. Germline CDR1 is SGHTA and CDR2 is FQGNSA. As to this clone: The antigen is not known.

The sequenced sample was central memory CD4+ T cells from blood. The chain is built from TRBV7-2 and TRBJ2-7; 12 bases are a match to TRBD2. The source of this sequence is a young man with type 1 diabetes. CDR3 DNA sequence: TGTGCCAGCAGCGAGACTAGCGGGAGTTCCTACGAGCAGTACTTC. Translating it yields CASSETSGSSYEQYF.